The present T cell receptor beta chain was sequenced within a study of a mutant IDH1 vaccine in newly diagnosed glioma. Looking at the study overall: Treated patients comprised roughly 60% males and about 40% females, mean age roughly 44 years. The therapy given earlier, which was standard therapy, consisted of radiotherapy, temozolomide, or both, and most of the patients received both.

Sequencing was performed with immunoSEQ multiplex PCR; in TCRdb, only in-frame clones are kept and a portion is missing. The sample includes roughly 28,000 clones, 80% of them seen just once. CDR1 SGDLS and CDR2 YYNGEE come from the germline V gene. V lost 0 bases and J 0 bases, leaving 12 bases between the germline ends. The CDR3 runs to 17 residues. Study-level findings and limits: With respect to changes in top peripheral T cell clonotypes, pseudoprogression seemed unrelated.

The time point was: week 23, last vaccination. Every single dose of the vaccine, 300 ug of mutant IDH1 20-mer peptide, came with topical imiquimod. Note on this clone: Its antigen is as yet unknown.

This chain links TRBV9 with TRBJ2-2; D is uncertain. This TCR came from a woman aged 18 to 35 with glioma. The sequenced sample was PBMCs, obtained from a glioma patient whose treatment included an IDH1 peptide vaccine. This CDR3 is CASSVAAAASNTGELFF. CDR3 coding DNA: TGTGCCAGCAGCGTAGCTGCGGCAGCGTCGAACACCGGGGAGCTGTTTTTT.